These T cell receptor beta chains were read from a single sample in a study of OX40 agonist ivuxolimab in advanced cancers. Profiling relied on immunoSEQ multiplex PCR, and the TCRdb table lists in-frame clones only, not all of them. In the table there are 65,000 to 95,000 clones, roughly 87% of which are singletons. Specimen: CD4+ or CD8+ T cells sorted from blood, collected in a trial of the OX40 agonist ivuxolimab. The receptors stem from an adult with an advanced solid tumor such as melanoma, head and neck, liver or kidney cancer. CDR3s include the opening cysteine and the closing phenylalanine or tryptophan. A D gene is named only where the DNA matches it firmly. For some rows the clone size is stated as once, few or many, or as a class when expanded; others skip it.

>TRBV5-4|-|-|TRBJ1-3
CASSLGAGSSSGNTIYF
TGTGCCAGCAGCTTGGGAGCAGGGTCGAGCTCTGGAAACACCATATATTTT
>TRBV19|few|TRBD1|TRBJ1-3
CASRTRDSFFSGNTIYF
TGTGCCAGTAGAACCCGGGACAGCTTCTTTTCTGGAAACACCATATATTTT
>TRBV19|once|-|TRBJ1-2
CASRGPTRGYTF
TGTGCCAGTAGAGGTCCCACGCGTGGCTACACCTTC
>TRBV9|-|TRBD2|TRBJ2-1
CASSLAGQYNEQFF
TGTGCCAGCAGCTTAGCGGGCCAGTACAATGAGCAGTTCTTC
>TRBV5-1|-|-|TRBJ1-1
CASSLEGGRPDTEAFF
TGCGCCAGCAGCTTGGAAGGAGGTCGTCCGGACACTGAAGCTTTCTTT
>TRBV6-6|-|-|TRBJ2-2
CASRGGPGELFF
TGTGCCAGCAGGGGGGGGCCCGGGGAGCTGTTTTTT
>TRBV7-9|-|TRBD1|TRBJ1-2
CASSLVSRGGGYTF
TGTGCCAGCAGCTTAGTTTCCAGGGGGGGCGGCTACACCTTC
>TRBV5-1|-|-|TRBJ2-3
CASSPLEGSDTQYF
TGCGCCAGCAGCCCGTTGGAGGGGTCAGATACGCAGTATTTT
>TRBV6-1|-|TRBD1|TRBJ1-6
CASSEATGWNSPLHF
TGTGCCAGCAGTGAAGCGACAGGGTGGAATTCACCCCTCCACTTT
>TRBV30|-|-|TRBJ1-2
CAWSVDSVVYGYTF
TGTGCCTGGAGTGTAGACTCCGTGGTATATGGCTACACCTTC
>TRBV5-1|-|TRBD1|TRBJ2-1
CASSLRTGSYNEQFF
TGCGCCAGCAGCTTGAGGACAGGGTCGTACAATGAGCAGTTCTTC
>TRBV5-1|-|-|TRBJ1-1
CASSLAVVGTEAFF
TGCGCCAGCAGCTTGGCAGTTGTAGGCACTGAAGCTTTCTTT
>TRBV18|-|-|TRBJ2-1
CASSLRGQAVWNRSYNEQFF
TGTGCCAGCTCACTCCGGGGGCAAGCGGTCTGGAATCGGTCCTACAATGAGCAGTTCTTC
>TRBV5-4|-|TRBD1|TRBJ1-1
CASSITGDTEAFF
TGTGCCAGCAGCATAACAGGGGACACTGAAGCTTTCTTT
>TRBV11-2|few|-|TRBJ1-1
CASSHGGAFF
TGTGCCAGCAGCCACGGTGGCGCTTTCTTT
>TRBV10-1|few|-|TRBJ1-2
CASSGGRFGGYTF
TGCGCCAGCAGTGGTGGAAGGTTCGGTGGCTACACCTTC
>TRBV6-1|-|-|TRBJ2-5
CASSDQRDRRWETQYF
TGTGCCAGCAGTGACCAAAGGGACCGGAGGTGGGAGACCCAGTACTTC
>TRBV9|few|TRBD1|TRBJ2-3
CASSSGTGYSTDTQYF
TGTGCCAGCAGCTCGGGGACAGGGTATAGCACAGATACGCAGTATTTT
>TRBV18|few|-|TRBJ1-1
CASSPGTGNTEAFF
TGTGCCAGCTCACCCGGGACGGGGAACACTGAAGCTTTCTTT
>TRBV6-1|-|-|TRBJ2-1
CASSEGVASYNEQFF
TGTGCCAGCAGTGAAGGAGTAGCGAGTTACAATGAGCAGTTCTTC
>TRBV6-6|-|-|TRBJ2-1
CASSYDWNEQFF
TGTGCCAGCAGTTACGATTGGAATGAGCAGTTCTTC
>TRBV5-1|-|-|TRBJ2-7
CASSLGDVYEQYF
TGCGCCAGCAGCTTGGGGGACGTCTACGAGCAGTACTTC
>TRBV15|-|-|TRBJ2-6
CAITSGAGANVLTF
TGTGCCATCACTTCAGGGGCTGGGGCCAACGTCCTGACTTTC
>TRBV30|-|-|TRBJ1-4
CAWSFSTALNEKLFF
TGTGCCTGGTCCTTTAGTACAGCCCTTAATGAAAAACTGTTTTTT
>TRBV7-3|-|-|TRBJ2-2
CASSLTSGVGGELFF
TGTGCCAGCAGCTTAACTTCGGGAGTCGGCGGGGAGCTGTTTTTT
>TRBV29-1|-|-|TRBJ1-2
CSVEVWAGAGYGYTF
TGCAGCGTTGAAGTTTGGGCAGGGGCGGGTTATGGCTACACCTTC
>TRBV10-3|-|-|TRBJ1-5
CAISGSDYGNQPQHF
TGTGCCATCAGCGGTAGTGACTATGGCAATCAGCCCCAGCATTTT
>TRBV7-9|-|TRBD1|TRBJ1-4
CASSFVVGQGHEKLFF
TGTGCCAGCAGCTTTGTAGTGGGACAGGGCCATGAAAAACTGTTTTTT
>TRBV20-1|-|-|TRBJ1-1
CSAPWNTEAFF
TGCAGTGCCCCCTGGAACACTGAAGCTTTCTTT
>TRBV30|-|-|TRBJ1-4
CAWSVKGEGGVKLFF
TGTGCCTGGAGTGTAAAAGGGGAAGGGGGAGTAAAACTGTTTTTT
>TRBV5-6|once|-|TRBJ2-4
CASSSRRGWENIQYF
TGTGCCAGCAGCTCCCGCCGGGGATGGGAAAACATTCAGTACTTC
>TRBV29-1|-|-|TRBJ2-7
CSVRDGYPYEQYF
TGCAGCGTCCGGGACGGGTACCCCTACGAGCAGTACTTC
>TRBV19|-|TRBD1|TRBJ2-3
CASSPQGGTDTQYF
TGTGCCAGTAGTCCGCAGGGGGGCACAGATACGCAGTATTTT
>TRBV6-1|-|TRBD1|TRBJ1-2
CASSGQGSYGYTF
TGTGCCAGCAGTGGACAGGGGAGCTATGGCTACACCTTC
>TRBV5-6|-|-|TRBJ2-7
CASSADSFSYEQYF
TGTGCCAGCAGCGCCGACAGTTTCTCCTACGAGCAGTACTTC
>TRBV9|-|-|TRBJ1-2
CASSSGTRGNGYTF
TGTGCCAGCAGCTCCGGGACCCGAGGAAATGGCTACACCTTC
>TRBV6-1|-|-|TRBJ1-1
CASSEGLGNTEAFF
TGTGCCAGCAGTGAAGGGTTGGGGAACACTGAAGCTTTCTTT
>TRBV6-5|-|-|TRBJ1-2
CASSPFQGSYGYTF
TGTGCCAGCAGTCCCTTCCAGGGGAGCTATGGCTACACCTTC
>TRBV5-1|-|-|TRBJ1-2
CASRPTPGGAGYTF
TGCGCCAGCAGACCGACCCCGGGGGGCGCAGGCTACACCTTC
>TRBV10-1|-|-|TRBJ2-1
CASSPSRNEQFF
TGCGCCAGCAGTCCGAGCCGTAATGAGCAGTTCTTC
>TRBV6-5|-|-|TRBJ2-7
CASRGRTPSYEQYF
TGTGCCAGCAGAGGACGGACCCCTTCCTACGAGCAGTACTTC
>TRBV5-6|-|-|TRBJ2-1
CASSWRGTQDEQFF
TGTGCCAGCAGCTGGAGAGGGACACAAGATGAGCAGTTCTTC
>TRBV6-5|-|-|TRBJ2-7
CASRRGGGSYEQYF
TGTGCCAGCAGACGAGGGGGGGGCTCCTACGAGCAGTACTTC
>TRBV6-1|-|TRBD2|TRBJ2-1
CASSKLAGDNEQFF
TGTGCCAGCAGTAAACTAGCGGGGGACAATGAGCAGTTCTTC
>TRBV19|-|TRBD2|TRBJ2-1
CASSISLAGTLRGEQFF
TGTGCCAGTAGTATATCACTAGCGGGGACCCTCAGAGGTGAGCAGTTCTTC
>TRBV5-1|-|-|TRBJ2-5
CASSPFRGATDQETQYF
TGCGCCAGCAGTCCTTTTCGAGGGGCGACGGACCAAGAGACCCAGTACTTC
>TRBV28|-|TRBD2|TRBJ2-1
CASSWWEGHYEQFF
TGTGCCAGCAGTTGGTGGGAGGGCCACTATGAGCAGTTCTTC
>TRBV30|-|TRBD2|TRBJ2-5
CAWTRGGGGTQYF
TGTGCCTGGACCCGGGGGGGTGGAGGGACCCAGTACTTC
>TRBV6-1|once|-|TRBJ2-5
CASSDGGGRWETQYF
TGTGCCAGCAGTGACGGTGGGGGGCGGTGGGAGACCCAGTACTTC
>TRBV30|-|-|TRBJ1-5
CAWSRNIDNQPQHF
TGTGCCTGGAGTAGGAACATAGACAATCAGCCCCAGCATTTT
>TRBV7-3|-|TRBD1|TRBJ1-5
CASSLTGTAPQHF
TGTGCCAGCAGCTTAACCGGGACAGCGCCCCAGCATTTT
>TRBV14|-|TRBD2|TRBJ2-3
CASSRRASGRASTDTQYF
TGTGCCAGCAGCCGTCGGGCTAGCGGGAGGGCAAGCACAGATACGCAGTATTTT
>TRBV6-1|-|-|TRBJ1-5
CASRAVPNQPQHF
TGTGCCAGCAGGGCAGTTCCCAATCAGCCCCAGCATTTT
>TRBV6-4|-|-|TRBJ1-6
CASSPFNVVGSPLHF
TGTGCCAGCAGCCCCTTCAACGTGGTTGGTTCACCCCTCCACTTT